The present T cell receptor beta chain was sequenced within a study of blood T cells in healthy people across ages. Per the germline V gene, CDR1 is DFQATT and CDR2 is SNEGSKA (reference sequence). The CDR3 runs 14 residues. Trimming pared 5 bases from V and 1 base from J, leaving 12 bases between. General study findings and limits: One million T cells yielded diversity estimates that were considered underestimates.

Combining a sample-barcoded 5' primer with a J-beta primer mix, a second PCR ran for 7 to 11 cycles. A template-switch adaptor with 12 random nucleotides tagged each cDNA molecule. Using its own MiXCR run on the 5' RACE reads, TCRdb lists one record per CDR3 protein. Of some 1,800,000 distinct CDR3 sequences in the sample, roughly 43% are singletons; the top ten hold about 21%. Researchers collected ten milliliters of peripheral blood from every single donor. A remark on this clonotype: Its antigen is unknown.

The chain has TRBV20-1 and TRBJ2-1; D is unclear. Sequenced input: blood. This clonotype originated in a human donor in good health. The CDR3 protein is CSAGDSMSYNEQFF. Here the CDR3 DNA reads TGCAGTGCTGGCGACTCGATGTCCTACAATGAGCAGTTCTTC.